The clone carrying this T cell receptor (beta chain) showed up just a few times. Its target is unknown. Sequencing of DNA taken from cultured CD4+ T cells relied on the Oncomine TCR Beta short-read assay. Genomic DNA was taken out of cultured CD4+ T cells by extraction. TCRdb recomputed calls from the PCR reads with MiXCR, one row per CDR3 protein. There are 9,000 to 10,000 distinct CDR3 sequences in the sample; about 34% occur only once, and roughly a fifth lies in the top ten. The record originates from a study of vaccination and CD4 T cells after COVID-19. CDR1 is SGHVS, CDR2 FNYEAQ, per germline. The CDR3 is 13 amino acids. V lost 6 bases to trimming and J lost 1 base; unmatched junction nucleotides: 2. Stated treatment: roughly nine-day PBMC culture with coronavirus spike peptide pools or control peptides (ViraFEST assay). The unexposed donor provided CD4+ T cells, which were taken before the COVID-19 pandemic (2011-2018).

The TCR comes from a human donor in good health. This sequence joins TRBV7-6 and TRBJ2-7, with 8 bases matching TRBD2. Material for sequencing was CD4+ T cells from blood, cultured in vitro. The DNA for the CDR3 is TGTGCCAGCAGAGGGACTAGGTCCTACGAGCAGTACTTC. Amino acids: CASRGTRSYEQYF.